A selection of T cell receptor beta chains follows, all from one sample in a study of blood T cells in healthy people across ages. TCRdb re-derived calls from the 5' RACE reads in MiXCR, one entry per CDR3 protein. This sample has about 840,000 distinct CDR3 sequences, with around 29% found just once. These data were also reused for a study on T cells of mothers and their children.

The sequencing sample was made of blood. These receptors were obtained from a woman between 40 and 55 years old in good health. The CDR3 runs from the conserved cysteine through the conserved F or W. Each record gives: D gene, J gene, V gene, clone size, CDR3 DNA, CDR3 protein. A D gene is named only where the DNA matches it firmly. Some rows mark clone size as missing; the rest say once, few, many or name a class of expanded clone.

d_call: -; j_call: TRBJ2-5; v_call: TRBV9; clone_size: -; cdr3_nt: TGTGTCAGCAGCCCAGGGTCGGCGTTGCTGAGAGGAGAGACCCAGTACTTC; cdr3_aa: CVSSPGSALLRGETQYF
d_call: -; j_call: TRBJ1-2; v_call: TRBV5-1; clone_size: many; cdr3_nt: TGCGCCAGCAGCTTCCGCCGGGACACTGCCGGCTACACCTTC; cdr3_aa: CASSFRRDTAGYTF
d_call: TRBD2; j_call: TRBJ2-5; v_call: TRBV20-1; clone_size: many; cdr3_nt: TGCAGTGCTAGAGAGCGGGGGACCCTACGGGAGACCCAGTACTTC; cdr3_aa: CSARERGTLRETQYF
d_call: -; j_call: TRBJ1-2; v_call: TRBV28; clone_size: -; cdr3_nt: TGTGCCAGCAGTTTCAATCAGGCTAGCTACACCTTC; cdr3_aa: CASSFNQASYTF
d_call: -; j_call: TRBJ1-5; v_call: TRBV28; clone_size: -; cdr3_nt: TGTGCCAGCAGTTTACAACGGGGTGGCAATCAGCCCCAGCATTTT; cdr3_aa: CASSLQRGGNQPQHF
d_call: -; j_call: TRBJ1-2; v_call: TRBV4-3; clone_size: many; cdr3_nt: TGCGCCAGCAGCCAAGGAGGCAGTTCTAACTATGGCTACACCTTC; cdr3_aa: CASSQGGSSNYGYTF
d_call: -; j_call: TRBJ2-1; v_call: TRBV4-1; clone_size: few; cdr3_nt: TGCGCCAGCAGCCAAGGTTGGTGGGGTCCTGAGCAGTTCTTC; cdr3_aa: CASSQGWWGPEQFF
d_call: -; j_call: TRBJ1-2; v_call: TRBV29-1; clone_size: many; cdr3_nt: TGCAGCGTTGGGGGTGATGGCTACACCTTC; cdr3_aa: CSVGGDGYTF
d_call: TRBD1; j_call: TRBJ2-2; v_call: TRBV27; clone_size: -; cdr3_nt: TGTGCCAGCAGTTTCCGGACAGGGTGGAGCACCGGGGAGCTGTTTTTT; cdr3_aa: CASSFRTGWSTGELFF
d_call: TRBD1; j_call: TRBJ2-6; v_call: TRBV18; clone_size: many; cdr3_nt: TGTGCCAGCTCACCCCTCGGACAGGGGGTCTCCTCTGGGGCCAACGTCCTGACTTTC; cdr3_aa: CASSPLGQGVSSGANVLTF
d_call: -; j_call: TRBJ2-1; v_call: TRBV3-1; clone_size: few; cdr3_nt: TGTGCCAGCAGCCATGGATCAGCCGTTTCTAGCAATGAGCAGTTCTTC; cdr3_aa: CASSHGSAVSSNEQFF
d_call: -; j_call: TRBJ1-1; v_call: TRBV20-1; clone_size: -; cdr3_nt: TGCAGTGCTAGAGCCCCTGAAGCTTTCTTT; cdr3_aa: CSARAPEAFF